A selection of T cell receptor beta chains follows, all from one sample in a study of blood T cell repertoires in COVID-19. Only in-frame clones appear in the TCRdb table, and some are missing; sequencing was by immunoSEQ multiplex PCR. Of 200,000 to 250,000 clones listed, roughly 80% are singletons. Sequences were obtained from peripheral blood. The receptors were sampled from an elderly woman with COVID-19, enrolled during active disease. The CDR3 runs from the conserved cysteine through the conserved F or W. The D gene is left open where the match is weak. Expanded clones are given a class, and other clones once, few, many or no size at all.

j_gene	d_gene	abundance	v_gene	CDR3nt	CDR3aa
TRBJ2-7	NA	NA	TRBV9	TGTGCCAGCAGCCTAGACCCGATGGGTCGTCTAGGAGAGCAGTACTTC	CASSLDPMGRLGEQYF
TRBJ1-1	NA	once	TRBV5-6	TGTGCCAGCAGCGGAATCCAGGCGAACACTGAAGCTTTCTTT	CASSGIQANTEAFF
TRBJ2-1	NA	NA	TRBV10-3	TGTGCCATCAGTGACCTCAATGAGCAGTTCTTC	CAISDLNEQFF
TRBJ2-7	TRBD1	NA	TRBV19	TGTGCCAGTAGTATAGATCTTACAGGGGATAACGAGCAGTACTTC	CASSIDLTGDNEQYF
TRBJ2-2	NA	NA	TRBV5-1	TGCGCCAGCAGCTTGAGGGCTAGCATCACCGGGGAGCTGTTTTTT	CASSLRASITGELFF
TRBJ1-1	TRBD1	NA	TRBV5-1	TGCGCCAGCAGCTTGGACTGGACAGGCCAAGCCACTTCTTTT	CASSLDWTGQATSF
TRBJ2-1	NA	NA	TRBV12-2	TGTGCAAGTCGCTTAGGAGGGTCGAGGACTCCAAAAATAGCGGGAAGCTACAATGAGCAGTTCTTC	CASRLGGSRTPKIAGSYNEQFF
TRBJ1-4	NA	NA	TRBV12-5	TGTGCTAGTGGTTTCACCCGGGGGGACATCGCTGAAAAACTGTTTTTT	CASGFTRGDIAEKLFF
TRBJ2-3	NA	NA	TRBV21-1	TGTGCCAGCAGCAAAGCGCTTTGGAAGCGGGGGGGCGCAGATACGCAGTATTTT	CASSKALWKRGGADTQYF
TRBJ2-4	NA	NA	TRBV2	TGTGCCAGCAGCTCCTACCTCATTCAGTACTTC	CASSSYLIQYF
TRBJ2-3	NA	NA	TRBV4-1	TGCGCCAGCCAGGCACAGGCTAGCACAGATACGCAGTATTTT	CASQAQASTDTQYF
TRBJ1-5	TRBD1	NA	TRBV28	TGTGCCAGCAGTTTATCCCTGGACAGGCCGCTTCAGCCCCAGCATTTT	CASSLSLDRPLQPQHF
TRBJ1-2	TRBD1	NA	TRBV5-6	TGTGCCAGCAGCTTGGGGGGACAGGGGAATGGCTACACCTTC	CASSLGGQGNGYTF
TRBJ2-1	TRBD2	few	TRBV7-3	TGTGCCAGCAGCTATTCTAGCGGGAGGGCCGTCAATGAGCAGTTCTTC	CASSYSSGRAVNEQFF
TRBJ1-2	NA	NA	TRBV5-6	TGTGCCAGCAGCTTTACAGATCTCTATGGCTACACCTTC	CASSFTDLYGYTF
TRBJ2-7	NA	NA	TRBV15	TGTGCCACCAGCAGGGAGGGTTTCTACGAGCAGTACTTC	CATSREGFYEQYF
TRBJ2-3	TRBD2	NA	TRBV7-9	TGTGCCAGCAGCGTCTCTAGCGGAAGCACAGATACGCAGTATTTT	CASSVSSGSTDTQYF
TRBJ1-4	NA	NA	TRBV5-1	TGCGCCAGCAGCTTGGCGCCAGGGGATGAAAAACTGTTTTTT	CASSLAPGDEKLFF
TRBJ1-1	NA	NA	TRBV2	TGTGCCAGCAGTTATACAGGGTCGAACACTGAAGCTTTCTTT	CASSYTGSNTEAFF
TRBJ2-1	TRBD2	NA	TRBV14	TGTGCCAGCAGCCCCTGGGGGGGCAATGAGCAGTTCTTC	CASSPWGGNEQFF
TRBJ1-6	TRBD1	NA	TRBV2	TGTGCCAGCATTCTTCGGGACAGCAATTCACCCCTCCACTTT	CASILRDSNSPLHF
TRBJ2-5	NA	NA	TRBV7-9	TGTGCCAGCAGCTTATCCGGGGGACAAGAGACCCAGTACTTC	CASSLSGGQETQYF
TRBJ1-1	TRBD1	NA	TRBV30	TGTGCCTGGAACAGGGGGTACTGGAACACTGAAGCTTTCTTT	CAWNRGYWNTEAFF
TRBJ2-7	NA	NA	TRBV7-9	TGTGCCAGCAGATCCCCTCTGGGCGACGATCCTTCCTACGAGCAGTACTTC	CASRSPLGDDPSYEQYF
TRBJ1-2	TRBD1	NA	TRBV5-4	TGTGCCAGCAGCACTCCGGGACAGGGCTCTGGCTACACCTTC	CASSTPGQGSGYTF
TRBJ1-5	NA	NA	TRBV19	TGTGCCAGTAGTGCCAGGACTTACAATCAGCCCCAGCATTTT	CASSARTYNQPQHF
TRBJ2-2	NA	NA	TRBV5-1	TGCGCCAGCGCCCAGGGGGGCGGCGGGACCGGGGAGCTGTTTTTT	CASAQGGGGTGELFF
TRBJ1-2	TRBD1	NA	TRBV12-3/TRBV12-4	TGTGCCAGCAGGGACAGGGGTTGGTATGGCTACACCTTC	CASRDRGWYGYTF
TRBJ1-2	TRBD1	NA	TRBV25-1	TGTGCCAGCAGTGAATGGACAGGGTCCAACTATGGCTACACCTTC	CASSEWTGSNYGYTF
TRBJ2-7	TRBD1	NA	TRBV7-9	TGTGCCAGCAGCTTATCGACAGGGTCCTACGAGCAGTACTTC	CASSLSTGSYEQYF
TRBJ1-1	NA	NA	TRBV16	TGTGCCAGCAGCCCCCAAGCAGGGGCCGGCGCTGAAGCTTTCTTT	CASSPQAGAGAEAFF
TRBJ1-6	NA	NA	TRBV10-3	TGTGCCATCAGTGACTCGACCCTGCGGAATTCACCCCTCCACTTT	CAISDSTLRNSPLHF
TRBJ2-1	NA	NA	TRBV3-1/TRBV3-2	TGTGCCAGCAGCCCCAAGTTCAGCTCCTACAATGAGCAGTTCTTC	CASSPKFSSYNEQFF
TRBJ1-2	NA	NA	TRBV27	TGTGCCAGCAGTTTCGGCGGGGCTCTAAACTATGGCTACACCTTC	CASSFGGALNYGYTF
TRBJ2-2	TRBD1	few	TRBV9	TGTGCCAGCAGCGCGTTGGGACAGGGAACCGGGGAGCTGTTTTTT	CASSALGQGTGELFF
TRBJ1-3	NA	NA	TRBV7-8	TGTGCCAGCAGCTTTCGACAGGCAACCGGAGCAGACACCATATATTTT	CASSFRQATGADTIYF
TRBJ2-2	NA	NA	TRBV5-4	TGTGCCAGCAGCTTGGACAGGGTTAACACCGGGGAGCTGTTTTTT	CASSLDRVNTGELFF
TRBJ2-4	NA	NA	TRBV19	TGTGCCAGTAGTATCTTCCGGGGGTCGGGCAAAAACATTCAGTACTTC	CASSIFRGSGKNIQYF
TRBJ2-2	TRBD1	NA	TRBV2	TGTGCCAGCAGGGGGACAGGGGCGAACACCGGGGAGCTGTTTTTT	CASRGTGANTGELFF
TRBJ1-2	NA	NA	TRBV13	TGTGCCAGCAGCTTATTTAGTCAGGGTGGAGACCGCTACTATGGCTACACCTTC	CASSLFSQGGDRYYGYTF
TRBJ1-6	NA	NA	TRBV5-6	TGTGCCAGCAGCTCGTCCCGGAGTCAAAGTGCCCTCCACTTT	CASSSSRSQSALHF
TRBJ2-5	TRBD1	NA	TRBV10-3	TGTGCCATCAGTGAGTCGGGACAGGGGCCCCAAGAGACCCAGTACTTC	CAISESGQGPQETQYF
TRBJ2-1	TRBD1	NA	TRBV28	TGTGCCGCCGGGGGGCGGGACAGGGGCCATGAGCAGTTCTTC	CAAGGRDRGHEQFF
TRBJ2-5	TRBD2	NA	TRBV5-4	TGTGCCAGCAGCTGGAGGGGGACTAGCGGATTTGAGACCCAGTACTTC	CASSWRGTSGFETQYF
TRBJ2-1	TRBD2	NA	TRBV5-6	TGTGCCAGCAGCATTGATCCGGGACTAGCGGGAGGCGATGAGCAGTTCTTC	CASSIDPGLAGGDEQFF
TRBJ1-1	NA	NA	TRBV21-1	TGTGCCAGCAGCAAAGGATCAGGGGGCTGCCCTGAAGCTTTCTTT	CASSKGSGGCPEAFF
TRBJ1-1	NA	few	TRBV6-1	TGTGCCAGCAGTGAACCCCCAGGAGGGGTGAATGCTTTCTTT	CASSEPPGGVNAFF
TRBJ1-2	NA	NA	TRBV6-6	TGTGCCAGCAGTTTCCACCTCGCAGGGAGGGGCGATGGCTACACCTTC	CASSFHLAGRGDGYTF
TRBJ2-3	NA	NA	TRBV7-9	TGTGCCAGCAGCGGAGGAAGAGCAGATACGCAGTATTTT	CASSGGRADTQYF
TRBJ1-3	NA	NA	TRBV11-2	TGTGCCAGCAGCCAGTATGGAAACACCATATATTTT	CASSQYGNTIYF